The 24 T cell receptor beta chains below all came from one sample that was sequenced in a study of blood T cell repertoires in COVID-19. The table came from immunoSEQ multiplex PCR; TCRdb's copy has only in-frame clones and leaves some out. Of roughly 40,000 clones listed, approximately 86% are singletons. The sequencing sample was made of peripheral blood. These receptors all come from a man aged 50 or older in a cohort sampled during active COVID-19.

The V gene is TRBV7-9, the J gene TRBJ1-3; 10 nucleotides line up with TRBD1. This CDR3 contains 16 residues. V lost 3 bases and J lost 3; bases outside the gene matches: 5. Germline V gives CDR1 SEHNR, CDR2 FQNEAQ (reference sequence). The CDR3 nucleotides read TGTGCCAGCAGCTTGCGACAGGGGGCCTTTGGAAACACCATATATTTT. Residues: CASSLRQGAFGNTIYF. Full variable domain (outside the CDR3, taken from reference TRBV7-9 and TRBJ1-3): DTGVSQNPRHKITKRGQNVTFRCDPISEHNRLYWYRQTLGQGPEFLTYFQNEAQLEKSRLLSDRFSAERPKGSFSTLEIQRTEQGDSAMYLCASSLRQGAFGNTIYFGEGSWLTVV.

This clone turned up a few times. CDR3 in DNA: TGTGCCAGCAGCTTAGGCTGGTCCGGGACCCAGTACTTC. This gives the protein CASSLGWSGTQYF. V is TRBV7-9 and J is TRBJ2-5, with D unclear. The germline gives CDR1 SEHNR, CDR2 FQNEAQ (reference sequence). The CDR3 loop spans 13 amino acids. V shed 1 base and J shed 7 bases, with 10 bases lying between them.

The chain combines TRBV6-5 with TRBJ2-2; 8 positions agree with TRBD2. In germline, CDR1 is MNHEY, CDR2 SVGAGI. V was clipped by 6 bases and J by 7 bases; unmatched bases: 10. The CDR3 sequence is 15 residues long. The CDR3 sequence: CASRAGLGVDGELFF. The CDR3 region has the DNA TGTGCCAGCAGAGCGGGACTAGGTGTCGACGGGGAGCTGTTTTTT.

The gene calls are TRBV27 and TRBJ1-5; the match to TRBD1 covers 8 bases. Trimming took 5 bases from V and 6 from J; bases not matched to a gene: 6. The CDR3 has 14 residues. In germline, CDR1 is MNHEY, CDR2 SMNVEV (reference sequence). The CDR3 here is CASSLQGAGQPQHF. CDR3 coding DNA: TGTGCCAGCAGTCTCCAGGGGGCGGGTCAGCCCCAGCATTTT.

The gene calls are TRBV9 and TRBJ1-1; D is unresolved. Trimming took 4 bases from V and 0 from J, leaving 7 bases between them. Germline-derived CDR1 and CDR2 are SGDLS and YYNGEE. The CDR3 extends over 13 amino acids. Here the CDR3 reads CASSFTMNTEAFF. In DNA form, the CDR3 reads TGTGCCAGCAGCTTCACTATGAACACTGAAGCTTTCTTT.

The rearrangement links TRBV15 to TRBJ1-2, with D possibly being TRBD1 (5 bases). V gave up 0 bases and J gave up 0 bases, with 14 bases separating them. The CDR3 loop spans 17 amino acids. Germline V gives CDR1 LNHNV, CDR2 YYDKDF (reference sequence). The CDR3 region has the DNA TGTGCCACCAGCAGAGATCTTAGCGGGGACGCTAACTATGGCTACACCTTC. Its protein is CATSRDLSGDANYGYTF.

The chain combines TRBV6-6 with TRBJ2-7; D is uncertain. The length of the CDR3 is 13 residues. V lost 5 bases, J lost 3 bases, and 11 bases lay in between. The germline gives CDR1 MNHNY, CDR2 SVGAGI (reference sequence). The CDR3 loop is CASSRDRLYEQYF. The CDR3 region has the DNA TGTGCCAGCAGTCGCGATAGACTCTACGAGCAGTACTTC.

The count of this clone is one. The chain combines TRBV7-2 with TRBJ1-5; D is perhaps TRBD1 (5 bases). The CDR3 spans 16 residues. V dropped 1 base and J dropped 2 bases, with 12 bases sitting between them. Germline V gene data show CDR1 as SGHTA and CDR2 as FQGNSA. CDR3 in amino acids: CASSLVAGSGNQPQHF. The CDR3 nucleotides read TGTGCCAGCAGCTTAGTCGCAGGGTCGGGCAATCAGCCCCAGCATTTT.

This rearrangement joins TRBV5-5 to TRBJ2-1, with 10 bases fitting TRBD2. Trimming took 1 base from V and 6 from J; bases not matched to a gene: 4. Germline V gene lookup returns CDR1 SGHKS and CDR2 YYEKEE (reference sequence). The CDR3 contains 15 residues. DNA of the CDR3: TGTGCCAGCAGCTTGCAGCGGGAGGGGGGCAATGAGCAGTTCTTC. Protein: CASSLQREGGNEQFF.

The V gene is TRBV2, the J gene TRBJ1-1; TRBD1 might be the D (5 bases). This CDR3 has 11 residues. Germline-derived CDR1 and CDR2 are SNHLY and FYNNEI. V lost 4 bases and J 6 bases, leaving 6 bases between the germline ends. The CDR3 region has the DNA TGTGCCAGCAGTGTAGGGGCTGAAGCTTTCTTT. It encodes CASSVGAEAFF.

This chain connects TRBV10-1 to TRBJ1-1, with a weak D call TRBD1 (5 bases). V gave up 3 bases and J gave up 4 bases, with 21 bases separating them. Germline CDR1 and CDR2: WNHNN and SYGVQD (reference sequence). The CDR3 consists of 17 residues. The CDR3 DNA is TGCGCCAGCAGTGACCTACGGGACGGGGGATTTGGCACTGAAGCTTTCTTT. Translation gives CASSDLRDGGFGTEAFF.

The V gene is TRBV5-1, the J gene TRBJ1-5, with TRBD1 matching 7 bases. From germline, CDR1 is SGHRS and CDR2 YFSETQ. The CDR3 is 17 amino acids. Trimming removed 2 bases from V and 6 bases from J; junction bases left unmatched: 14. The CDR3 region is CASSFLPPGQTGQPQHF. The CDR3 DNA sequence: TGCGCCAGCAGCTTCCTCCCCCCGGGACAGACCGGTCAGCCCCAGCATTTT.

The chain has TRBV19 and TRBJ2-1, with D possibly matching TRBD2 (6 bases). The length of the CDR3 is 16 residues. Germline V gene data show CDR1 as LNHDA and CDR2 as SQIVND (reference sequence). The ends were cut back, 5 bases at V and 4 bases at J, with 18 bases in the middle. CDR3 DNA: TGTGCCAGTAGTTCCGGGACTCTGGACCTATACAATGAGCAGTTCTTC. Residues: CASSSGTLDLYNEQFF.

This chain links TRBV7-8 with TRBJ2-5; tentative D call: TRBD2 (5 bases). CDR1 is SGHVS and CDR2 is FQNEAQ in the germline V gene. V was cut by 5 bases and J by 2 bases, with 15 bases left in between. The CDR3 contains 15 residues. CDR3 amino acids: CASSPLARGQETQYF. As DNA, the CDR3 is TGTGCCAGCAGCCCTTTGGCCCGGGGACAAGAGACCCAGTACTTC.

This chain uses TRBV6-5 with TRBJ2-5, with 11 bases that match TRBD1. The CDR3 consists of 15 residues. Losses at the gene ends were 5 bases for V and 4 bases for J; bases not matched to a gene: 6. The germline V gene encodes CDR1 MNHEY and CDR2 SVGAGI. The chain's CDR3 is CASSPGTGGLETQYF. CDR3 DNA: TGTGCCAGCAGTCCCGGGACAGGGGGTCTAGAGACCCAGTACTTC.

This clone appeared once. This CDR3 reads CASSFNRDTEAFF. The CDR3 nucleotides are TGTGCCAGCAGTTTCAACAGGGACACTGAAGCTTTCTTT. The rearrangement links TRBV27 to TRBJ1-1; tentatively, D is TRBD1 (6 bases). Deletions cut 3 bases from V and 3 bases from J, with 8 bases between. CDR3 length equals 13 residues. Germline lookup yields CDR1 MNHEY and CDR2 SMNVEV (reference sequence).

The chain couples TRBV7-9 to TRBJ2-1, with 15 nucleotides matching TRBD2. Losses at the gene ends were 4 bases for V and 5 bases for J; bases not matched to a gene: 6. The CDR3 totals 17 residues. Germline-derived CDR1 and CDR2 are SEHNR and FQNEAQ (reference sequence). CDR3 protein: CASSSGLAGGPNNEQFF. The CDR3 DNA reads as TGTGCCAGCAGCTCCGGACTAGCGGGAGGGCCGAACAATGAGCAGTTCTTC. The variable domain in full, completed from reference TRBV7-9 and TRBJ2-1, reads DTGVSQNPRHKITKRGQNVTFRCDPISEHNRLYWYRQTLGQGPEFLTYFQNEAQLEKSRLLSDRFSAERPKGSFSTLEIQRTEQGDSAMYLCASSSGLAGGPNNEQFFGPGTRLTVL.

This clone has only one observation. As DNA, the CDR3 is TGCAGTGCTAGTTTTCCGGGGGTGAACACTGAAGCTTTCTTT. Residues: CSASFPGVNTEAFF. This chain links TRBV20-1 with TRBJ1-1; D is perhaps TRBD1 (5 bases). Germline-derived CDR1 and CDR2 are DFQATT and SNEGSKA (reference sequence). CDR3 size: 14 residues. Trimming left V 3 bases short and J 0 bases short, with 11 bases between.

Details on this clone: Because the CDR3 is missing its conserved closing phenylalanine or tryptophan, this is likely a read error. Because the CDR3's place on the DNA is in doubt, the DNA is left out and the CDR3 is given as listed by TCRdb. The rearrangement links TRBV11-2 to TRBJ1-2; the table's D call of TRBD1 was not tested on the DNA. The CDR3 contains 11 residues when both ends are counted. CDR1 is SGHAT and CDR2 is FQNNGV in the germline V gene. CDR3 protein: CASSTGQGLEI.

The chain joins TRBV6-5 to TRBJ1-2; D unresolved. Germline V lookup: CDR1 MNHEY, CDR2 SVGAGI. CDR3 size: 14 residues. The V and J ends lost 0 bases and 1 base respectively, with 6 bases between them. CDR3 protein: CASSYSNSNYGYTF. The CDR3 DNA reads TGTGCCAGCAGTTACTCGAACAGTAACTATGGCTACACCTTC.

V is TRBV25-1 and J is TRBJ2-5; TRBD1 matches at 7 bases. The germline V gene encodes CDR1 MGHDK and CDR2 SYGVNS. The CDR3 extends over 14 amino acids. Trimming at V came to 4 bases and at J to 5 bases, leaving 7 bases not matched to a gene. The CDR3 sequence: CASSARQGWETQYF. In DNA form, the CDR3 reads TGTGCCAGCAGTGCCCGACAGGGATGGGAGACCCAGTACTTC. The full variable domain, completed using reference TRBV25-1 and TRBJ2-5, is EADIYQTPRYLVIGTGKKITLECSQTMGHDKMYWYQQDPGMELHLIHYSYGVNSTEKGDLSSESTVSRIRTEHFPLTLESARPSHTSQYLCASSARQGWETQYFGPGTRLLVL.

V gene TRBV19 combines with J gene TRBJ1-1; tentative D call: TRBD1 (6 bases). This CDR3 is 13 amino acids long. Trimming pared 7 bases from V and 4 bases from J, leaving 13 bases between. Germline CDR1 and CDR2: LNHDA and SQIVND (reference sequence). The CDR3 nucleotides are TGTGCCAGTATCCCGAGGGGGGGCACTGAAGCTTTCTTT. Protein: CASIPRGGTEAFF.

The CDR3 DNA reads as TGTGCCAGCAGTTACGCTAGCTTAGGCTACAATGAGCAGTTCTTC. Translation gives CASSYASLGYNEQFF. The chain employs TRBV6-2 or TRBV6-3 and TRBJ2-1; possibly TRBD2 for D (5 bases). Germline V gene data show CDR1 as MNHEY and CDR2 as SVGEGT. Trimming shortened V by 2 bases and J by 3 bases, and 11 bases separated the two germline ends. The CDR3 is 15 residues long.

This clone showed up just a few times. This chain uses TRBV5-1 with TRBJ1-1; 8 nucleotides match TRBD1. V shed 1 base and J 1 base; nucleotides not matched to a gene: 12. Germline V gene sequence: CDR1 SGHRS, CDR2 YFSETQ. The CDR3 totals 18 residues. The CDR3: CASSLKWSQGEGNTEAFF. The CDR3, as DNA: TGCGCCAGCAGCTTGAAATGGTCACAGGGGGAGGGGAACACTGAAGCTTTCTTT.